This T cell receptor beta chain was retrieved from a study of cytomegalovirus exposure and HLA in healthy donors. CDR1 and CDR2 from the germline V gene are SGHRS and YFSETQ. V shed 4 bases and J shed 0 bases, with 13 bases lying between them. The CDR3 sequence is 16 residues long. TCRdb keeps only in-frame clones here, not all; method: immunoSEQ multiplex PCR. The sample carries 200,000 to 300,000 clones, about 86% recorded once. The receptor was derived from a man aged 18 to 29 in good health and CMV-seronegative. The material sequenced was PBMCs. The gene calls are TRBV5-1 and TRBJ1-4, with D maybe TRBD1 (5 bases). CDR3 nucleotides: TGCGCCAGCAGCCCCCAGGGCGGTGCAACTAATGAAAAACTGTTTTTT. This sequence encodes CASSPQGGATNEKLFF. Looking up the rest from reference TRBV5-1 and TRBJ1-4 gives the full variable domain: KAGVTQTPRYLIKTRGQQVTLSCSPISGHRSVSWYQQTPGQGLQFLFEYFSETQRNKGNFPGRFSGRQFSNSRSEMNVSTLELGDSALYLCASSPQGGATNEKLFFGSGTQLSVL.